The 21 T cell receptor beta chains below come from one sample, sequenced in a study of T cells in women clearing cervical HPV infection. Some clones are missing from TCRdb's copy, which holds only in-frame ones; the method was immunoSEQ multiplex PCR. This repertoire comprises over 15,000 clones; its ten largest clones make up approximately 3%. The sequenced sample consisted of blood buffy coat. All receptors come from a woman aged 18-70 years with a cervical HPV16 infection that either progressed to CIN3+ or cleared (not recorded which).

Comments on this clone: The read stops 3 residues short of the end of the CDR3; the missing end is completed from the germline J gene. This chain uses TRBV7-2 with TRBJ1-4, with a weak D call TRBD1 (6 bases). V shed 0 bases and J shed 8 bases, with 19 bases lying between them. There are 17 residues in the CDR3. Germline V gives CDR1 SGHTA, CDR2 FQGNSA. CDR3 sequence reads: CASSLAFPGTSREKLFF. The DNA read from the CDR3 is TGTGCCAGCAGCTTAGCCTTCCCCGGGACATCGAGGGAAAAA.

The CDR3 DNA, read in part, is TGTGCCAGCAGTCCTTGGGGACAGGGGAGGGCAGAGACC. Translated: CASSPWGQGRAET. The complete CDR3 reads CASSPWGQGRAETQYF. V and J are TRBV28 and TRBJ2-5; 10 bases are a match to TRBD1. The read terminates 3 residues ahead of where the CDR3 ends, so the germline J gene completes it. J gave up 4 bases and V 5 bases, and 10 bases lay outside the gene matches. The CDR3 spans 16 residues. The germline CDR1 and CDR2 sequences are MDHEN and SYDVKM. Using reference TRBV28 and TRBJ2-5 for the parts outside the CDR3, the full variable domain is DVKVTQSSRYLVKRTGEKVFLECVQDMDHENMFWYRQDPGLGLRLIYFSYDVKMKEKGDIPEGYSVSREKKERFSLILESASTNQTSMYLCASSPWGQGRAETQYFGPGTRLLVL.

The covered CDR3 bases are TGTGCCAGCAGCCCACTACAGGGCCGCAATCAGCCC. Residues: CASSPLQGRNQP. The full CDR3 sequence reads CASSPLQGRNQPQHF. The chain combines TRBV14 with TRBJ1-5; perhaps TRBD1 as D (6 bases). The CDR3 end is not reached by the read, which stops 3 residues before it; the germline J gene fills it in. The germline CDR1 and CDR2 sequences are SGHDN and FVKESK. The CDR3 spans 15 residues. Deletions cut 4 bases from V and 2 bases from J, with 12 bases between.

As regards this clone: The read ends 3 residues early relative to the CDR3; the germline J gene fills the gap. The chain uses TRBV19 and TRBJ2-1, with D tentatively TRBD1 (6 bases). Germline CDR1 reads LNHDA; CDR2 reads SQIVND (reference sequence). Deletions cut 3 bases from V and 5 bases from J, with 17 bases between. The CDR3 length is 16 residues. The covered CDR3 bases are TGTGCCAGTAGTATGCACAGGGTGCCCATTGACAATGAG. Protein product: CASSMHRVPIDNE. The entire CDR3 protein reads CASSMHRVPIDNEQFF.

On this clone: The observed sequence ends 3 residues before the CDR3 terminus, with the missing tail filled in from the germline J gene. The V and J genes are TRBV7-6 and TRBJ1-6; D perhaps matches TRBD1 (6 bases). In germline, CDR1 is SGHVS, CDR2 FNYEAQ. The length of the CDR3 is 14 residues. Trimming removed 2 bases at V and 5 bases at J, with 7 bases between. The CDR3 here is CASSLWDNNSPLHF. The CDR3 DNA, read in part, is TGTGCCAGCAGCTTATGGGACAATAATTCACCC.

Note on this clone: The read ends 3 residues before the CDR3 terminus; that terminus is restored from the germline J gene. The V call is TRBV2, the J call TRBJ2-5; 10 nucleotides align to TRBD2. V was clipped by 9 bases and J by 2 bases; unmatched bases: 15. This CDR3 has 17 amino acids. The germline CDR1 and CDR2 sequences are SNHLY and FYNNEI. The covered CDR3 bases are TGTGCCAGTTCCCCCCGTCGGACTAGCGGAAATCAAGAGACC. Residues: CASSPRRTSGNQET. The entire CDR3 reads CASSPRRTSGNQETQYF. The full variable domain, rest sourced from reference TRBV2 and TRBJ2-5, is EPEVTQTPSHQVTQMGQEVILRCVPISNHLYFYWYRQILGQKVEFLVSFYNNEISEKSEIFDDQFSVERPDGSNFTLKIRSTKLEDSAMYFCASSPRRTSGNQETQYFGPGTRLLVL.

The sequenced part of the CDR3 DNA is TGTGCCAGCAGCTTCCGACAGGTGAACACCGGGGAG. Translating it yields CASSFRQVNTGE. The CDR3, in full, reads CASSFRQVNTGELFF. The rearrangement joins TRBV13 to TRBJ2-2; weak D call: TRBD1 (6 bases). Coverage ceases 3 residues before the CDR3 finishes, and the germline J gene fills in the end. The V and J ends lost 3 bases and 1 base respectively, with 9 bases between them. CDR3 length: 15 residues. The germline CDR1 and CDR2 sequences are PRHDT and FYEKMQ (reference sequence).

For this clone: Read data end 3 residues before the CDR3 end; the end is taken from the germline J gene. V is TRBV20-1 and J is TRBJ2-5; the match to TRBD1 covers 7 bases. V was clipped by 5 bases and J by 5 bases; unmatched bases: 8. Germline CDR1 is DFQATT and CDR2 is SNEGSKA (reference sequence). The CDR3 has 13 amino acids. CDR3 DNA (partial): TGCAGTGCTCACCGACAGGGTCGGGAGACC. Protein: CSAHRQGRET. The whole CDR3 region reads CSAHRQGRETQYF.

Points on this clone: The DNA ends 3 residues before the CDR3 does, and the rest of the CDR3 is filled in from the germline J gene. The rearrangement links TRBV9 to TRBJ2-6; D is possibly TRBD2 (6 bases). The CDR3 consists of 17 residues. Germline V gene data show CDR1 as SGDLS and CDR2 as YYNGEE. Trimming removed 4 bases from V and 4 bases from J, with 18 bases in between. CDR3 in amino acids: CASSTTFGGDGANVLTF. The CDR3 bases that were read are TGTGCCAGCAGCACAACCTTCGGGGGTGACGGGGCCAACGTC.

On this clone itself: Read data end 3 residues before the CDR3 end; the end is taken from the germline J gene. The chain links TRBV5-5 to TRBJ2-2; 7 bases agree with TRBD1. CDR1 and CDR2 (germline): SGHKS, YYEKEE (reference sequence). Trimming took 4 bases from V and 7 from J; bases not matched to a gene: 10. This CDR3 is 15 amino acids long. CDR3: CASSQTGALFGELFF. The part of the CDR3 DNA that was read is TGTGCCAGCAGCCAAACAGGGGCCCTATTCGGGGAG. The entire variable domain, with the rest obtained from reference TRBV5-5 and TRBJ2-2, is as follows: DAGVTQSPTHLIKTRGQQVTLRCSPISGHKSVSWYQQVLGQGPQFIFQYYEKEERGRGNFPDRFSARQFPNYSSELNVNALLLGDSALYLCASSQTGALFGELFFGEGSRLTVL.

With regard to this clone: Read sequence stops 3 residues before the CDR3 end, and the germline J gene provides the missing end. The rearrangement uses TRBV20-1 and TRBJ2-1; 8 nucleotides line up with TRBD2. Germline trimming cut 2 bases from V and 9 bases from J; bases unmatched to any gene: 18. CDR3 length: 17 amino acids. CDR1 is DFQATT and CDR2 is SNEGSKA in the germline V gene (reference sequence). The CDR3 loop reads CSARKLFTGTSASEQFF. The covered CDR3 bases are TGCAGTGCTAGAAAACTTTTTACCGGGACTAGTGCTAGTGAG.

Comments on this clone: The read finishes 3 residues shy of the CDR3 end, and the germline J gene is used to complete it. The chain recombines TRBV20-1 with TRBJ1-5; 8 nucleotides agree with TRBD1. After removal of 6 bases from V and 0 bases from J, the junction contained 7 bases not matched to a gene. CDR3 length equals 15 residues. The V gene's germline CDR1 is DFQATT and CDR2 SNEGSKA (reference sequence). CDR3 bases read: TGCAGTGCCCAACAGGGGGGAAGTAGCAATCAGCCC. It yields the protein CSAQQGGSSNQP. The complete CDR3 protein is CSAQQGGSSNQPQHF.

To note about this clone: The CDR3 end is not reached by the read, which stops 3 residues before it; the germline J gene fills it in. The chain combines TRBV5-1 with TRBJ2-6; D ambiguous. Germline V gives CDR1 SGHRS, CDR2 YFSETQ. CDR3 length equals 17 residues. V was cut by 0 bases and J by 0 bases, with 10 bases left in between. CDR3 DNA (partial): TGCGCCAGCAGCTTGGGGGCCGGCAGCTCTGGGGCCAACGTC. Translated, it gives CASSLGAGSSGANV. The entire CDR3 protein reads CASSLGAGSSGANVLTF.

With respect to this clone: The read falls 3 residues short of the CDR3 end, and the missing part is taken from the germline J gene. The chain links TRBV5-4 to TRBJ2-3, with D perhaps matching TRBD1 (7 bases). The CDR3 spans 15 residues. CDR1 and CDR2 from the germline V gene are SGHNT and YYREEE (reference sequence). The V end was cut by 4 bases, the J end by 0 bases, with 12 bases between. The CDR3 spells CASSPTGTSTDTQYF. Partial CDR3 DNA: TGTGCCAGCAGCCCGACAGGGACTAGCACAGATACG.

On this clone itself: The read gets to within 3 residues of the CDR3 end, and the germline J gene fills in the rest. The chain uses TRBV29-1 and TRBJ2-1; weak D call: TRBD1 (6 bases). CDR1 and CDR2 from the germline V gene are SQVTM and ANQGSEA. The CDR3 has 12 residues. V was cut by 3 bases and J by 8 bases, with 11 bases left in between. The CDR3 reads CSVDRGSDEQFF. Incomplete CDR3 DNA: TGCAGCGTTGACAGGGGTTCCGATGAG.

The CDR3 spells CASSSTTDNEQFF. CDR3 DNA (partial): TGTGCCAGCTCCTCTACGACAGACAATGAG. This chain connects TRBV18 to TRBJ2-1; perhaps TRBD1 as D (5 bases). The read ends 3 residues before the CDR3 terminus; that terminus is restored from the germline J gene. CDR1 KGHSH and CDR2 LQKENI come from the germline V gene. The CDR3 totals 13 residues. V lost 6 bases and J 5 bases, leaving 11 bases between the germline ends.

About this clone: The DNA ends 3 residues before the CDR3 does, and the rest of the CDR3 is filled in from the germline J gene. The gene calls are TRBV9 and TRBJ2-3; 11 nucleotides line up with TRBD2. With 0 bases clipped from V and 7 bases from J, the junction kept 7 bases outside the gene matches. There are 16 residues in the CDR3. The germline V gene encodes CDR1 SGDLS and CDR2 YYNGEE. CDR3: CASSVGLSGGANTQYF. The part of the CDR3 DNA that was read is TGTGCCAGCAGCGTAGGTCTTAGCGGGGGGGCAAATACG.

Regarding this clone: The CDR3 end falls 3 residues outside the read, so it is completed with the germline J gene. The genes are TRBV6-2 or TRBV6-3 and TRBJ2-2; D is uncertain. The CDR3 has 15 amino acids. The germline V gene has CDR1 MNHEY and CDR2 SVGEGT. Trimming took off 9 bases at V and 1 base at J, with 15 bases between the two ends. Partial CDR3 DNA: TGTGCCAGAGATACCCAGGCTCAGAACACCGGGGAG. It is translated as CARDTQAQNTGE. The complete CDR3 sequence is CARDTQAQNTGELFF.

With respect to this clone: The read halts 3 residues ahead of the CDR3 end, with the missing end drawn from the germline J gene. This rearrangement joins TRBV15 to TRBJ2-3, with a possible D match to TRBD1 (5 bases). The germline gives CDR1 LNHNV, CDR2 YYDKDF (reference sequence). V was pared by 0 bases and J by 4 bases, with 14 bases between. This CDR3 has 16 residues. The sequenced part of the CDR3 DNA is TGTGCCACCAGCAGAGATCAGGGCCGCACGGCAGATACG. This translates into CATSRDQGRTADT. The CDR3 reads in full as CATSRDQGRTADTQYF. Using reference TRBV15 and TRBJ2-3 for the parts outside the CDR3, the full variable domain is DAMVIQNPRYQVTQFGKPVTLSCSQTLNHNVMYWYQQKSSQAPKLLFHYYDKDFNNEADTPDNFQSRRPNTSFCFLDIRSPGLGDTAMYLCATSRDQGRTADTQYFGPGTRLTVL.

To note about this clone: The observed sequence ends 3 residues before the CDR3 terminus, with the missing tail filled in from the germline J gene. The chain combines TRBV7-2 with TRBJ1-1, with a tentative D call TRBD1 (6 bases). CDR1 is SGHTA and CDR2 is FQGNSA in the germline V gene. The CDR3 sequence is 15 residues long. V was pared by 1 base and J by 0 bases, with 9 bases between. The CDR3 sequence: CASSLGTELNTEAFF. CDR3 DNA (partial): TGTGCCAGCAGCTTAGGGACAGAGTTGAACACTGAA.

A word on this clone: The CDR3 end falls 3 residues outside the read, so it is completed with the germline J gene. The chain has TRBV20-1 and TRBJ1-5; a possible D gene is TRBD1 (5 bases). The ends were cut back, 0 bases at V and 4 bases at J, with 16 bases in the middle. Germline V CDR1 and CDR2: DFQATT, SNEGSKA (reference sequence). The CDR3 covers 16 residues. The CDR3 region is CSARESGAGWNQPQHF. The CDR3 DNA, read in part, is TGCAGTGCTAGAGAATCCGGCGCAGGGTGGAATCAGCCC.